What follows are 5 T cell receptor beta chains derived from one specimen sequenced in a study of OX40 agonist ivuxolimab in advanced cancers. The table came from immunoSEQ multiplex PCR; TCRdb's copy has only in-frame clones and leaves some out. The sample records about 15,000 clones, roughly 80% being singletons. The sequenced sample was CD4+ or CD8+ T cells sorted from blood, obtained in a trial of the OX40 agonist ivuxolimab. The receptor set was obtained from an adult with an advanced solid tumor such as melanoma, head and neck, liver or kidney cancer.

This rearrangement joins TRBV14 to TRBJ2-5; D might be TRBD1 or TRBD2, each matching 6 bases. Trimming left V 4 bases short and J 1 base short, with 16 bases between. This CDR3 comprises 16 residues. Germline V gene sequence: CDR1 SGHDN, CDR2 FVKESK. CDR3 bases: TGTGCCAGCAGCCCTAGGGGGGCGAGGATCCAAGAGACCCAGTACTTC. The encoded protein is CASSPRGARIQETQYF.

This chain links TRBV27 with TRBJ2-1; 12 bases agree with TRBD1. This CDR3 contains 15 residues. Germline V gene sequence: CDR1 MNHEY, CDR2 SMNVEV (reference sequence). V gave up 3 bases and J gave up 10 bases; unmatched junction bases: 7. The CDR3 sequence: CASSFGTGGFGEQFF. The DNA for the CDR3 is TGTGCCAGCAGTTTCGGGACAGGGGGCTTCGGGGAGCAGTTCTTC.

This clone is medium-sized (0.01 to 0.1%) by share. This chain joins TRBV30 and TRBJ1-5; D not resolved. CDR3 length: 14 amino acids. V lost 0 bases and J lost 5, with 11 bases in between. Germline V gene lookup returns CDR1 GTSNPN and CDR2 SVGIG (reference sequence). The CDR3 DNA sequence: TGTGCCTGGAGTGTAAAACAGTCTCATCAGCCCCAGCATTTT. Translating it yields CAWSVKQSHQPQHF. The complete variable domain, with remaining parts taken from reference TRBV30 and TRBJ1-5, reads SQTIHQWPATLVQPVGSPLSLECTVEGTSNPNLYWYRQAAGRGLQLLFYSVGIGQISSEVPQNLSASRPQDRQFILSSKKLLLSDSGFYLCAWSVKQSHQPQHFGDGTRLSIL.

The CDR3 bases are TGTGCCAGCAGCTTGGGTGGGGCCGGGGAGCTGTTTTTT. Protein sequence: CASSLGGAGELFF. This rearrangement joins TRBV11-3 to TRBJ2-2, with D unresolved. CDR3 size: 13 residues. Germline CDR1 and CDR2: SGHNT and YENEEA. Trimming stripped 3 bases from V and 6 bases from J, with 8 bases between.

V and J are TRBV19 and TRBJ2-7; 7 bases agree with TRBD2. Unmatched junction bases numbered 5, after V lost 5 bases and J lost 4 bases. The CDR3 covers 13 residues. CDR1 LNHDA and CDR2 SQIVND come from the germline V gene (reference sequence). CDR3 amino acids: CASSSGLLYEQYF. The CDR3 DNA sequence: TGTGCCAGTAGTTCGGGACTACTATACGAGCAGTACTTC.